The rows below give T cell receptor beta chains drawn from one sample of a study of T cells in Graves' hyperthyroidism and ophthalmopathy. TCRdb used MiXCR to reprocess the multiplex PCR reads, holding one entry per CDR3 protein. The sample has over 250,000 distinct CDR3 sequences; less than 30% are singletons. The specimen was blood. These TCRs come from a man aged 40-49 years with Graves' hyperthyroidism that later progressed to Graves' ophthalmopathy. The CDR3 runs from the conserved cysteine through the conserved F or W. D genes are given only for firm matches. Size is stated for part of the rows, as once, few or many counts, or as a class when the clone is expanded.

- TRBJ2-7 TRBV5-1 - CASSLSAGPLYEQYF TGCGCCAGCAGCTTGTCGGCGGGACCCCTCTACGAGCAGTACTTC
TRBD1 TRBJ2-5 TRBV3-1 many CASSQGTGGTQYF TGTGCCAGCAGCCAAGGGACAGGAGGGACCCAGTACTTC
TRBD1 TRBJ2-7 TRBV2 - CASKDRFGSYEQYF TGTGCCAGCAAGGACAGGTTCGGATCCTACGAGCAGTACTTC
- TRBJ2-5 TRBV30 many CAWSSGGGTTYQETQYF TGTGCCTGGAGTAGCGGTGGAGGCACGACGTACCAAGAGACCCAGTACTTC
- TRBJ1-2 TRBV12-3/TRBV12-4 many CASSLVGGSNYGYTF TGTGCCAGCAGTTTAGTCGGGGGATCAAACTATGGCTACACCTTC
TRBD2 TRBJ2-5 TRBV6-1 - CASSPGLGETQYF TGTGCCAGCAGCCCGGGACTAGGAGAGACCCAGTACTTC
TRBD2 TRBJ2-5 TRBV2 many CASRKRLADPQETQYF TGTGCCAGCAGAAAGAGACTAGCGGATCCCCAAGAGACCCAGTACTTC
- TRBJ1-1 TRBV9 many CASSDWSGGANTEAFF TGTGCCAGCAGCGACTGGTCGGGCGGAGCGAACACTGAAGCTTTCTTT
TRBD2 TRBJ2-7 TRBV15 - CATRAGGLTYEQYF TGTGCCACCAGAGCGGGGGGTTTAACCTACGAGCAGTACTTC
- TRBJ2-7 TRBV30 many CAWGRLKGGTYEQYF TGTGCCTGGGGCCGGTTAAAGGGGGGGACCTACGAGCAGTACTTC
- TRBJ2-7 TRBV7-2 - CASSLALASEQYF TGTGCCAGCAGCTTAGCGCTAGCTTCCGAGCAGTACTTC
- TRBJ1-5 TRBV6-1 many CASSEGGRPSDQPQHF TGTGCCAGCAGTGAAGGGGGCCGGCCCTCGGATCAGCCCCAGCATTTT
TRBD2 TRBJ2-7 TRBV6-2/TRBV6-3 - CASSYEAGGYEQYF TGTGCCAGCAGTTACGAAGCGGGGGGCTACGAGCAGTACTTC
- TRBJ2-7 TRBV11-2 - CASSLDLVGSSYEQYF TGCGCCAGCAGCTTAGACTTAGTAGGGAGCTCCTACGAGCAGTACTTC
- TRBJ1-3 TRBV20-1 - CSARSGTGNTIYF TGCAGTGCTAGATCAGGAACTGGAAACACCATATATTTT
- TRBJ2-7 TRBV11-2 many CASSLWAAGEQYF TGTGCCAGCAGCTTGTGGGCCGCAGGGGAGCAGTACTTC
- TRBJ1-2 TRBV2 many CASSVEDTNYGYTF TGTGCCAGCAGTGTAGAGGACACGAACTATGGCTACACCTTC
TRBD2 TRBJ2-5 TRBV25-1 - CASSSGTSGGGGETQYF TGTGCCAGCAGCTCCGGGACTAGCGGAGGTGGGGGAGAGACCCAGTACTTC
TRBD1 TRBJ2-7 TRBV7-6 many CASSLRQGMVYEQYF TGTGCCAGCAGCTTAAGACAGGGGATGGTCTACGAGCAGTACTTC
- TRBJ2-7 TRBV30 - CAWSVQVAEAPYEQYF TGTGCCTGGAGTGTACAGGTGGCGGAGGCCCCCTACGAGCAGTACTTC
- TRBJ1-2 TRBV10-2 many CASSDGTYGYTF TGCGCCAGCAGTGATGGTACCTATGGCTACACCTTC
- TRBJ1-2 TRBV12-3/TRBV12-4 many CASSFFLRGPYGYTF TGTGCCAGCAGTTTTTTCCTCCGGGGGCCCTATGGCTACACCTTC
- TRBJ1-5 TRBV27 - CASSFFGRLDQPQHF TGTGCCAGCAGTTTTTTCGGACGGTTGGATCAGCCCCAGCATTTT
- TRBJ1-5 TRBV6-1 many CASSAPLTGDQPQHF TGTGCCAGCAGTGCTCCGCTGACAGGCGATCAGCCCCAGCATTTT
- TRBJ2-7 TRBV19 many CASSIKGGYEQYF TGTGCCAGTAGTATAAAGGGCGGCTACGAGCAGTACTTC
- TRBJ2-5 TRBV20-1 - CSASDQIGETQYF TGCAGTGCTAGCGACCAGATAGGGGAGACCCAGTACTTC
TRBD2 TRBJ2-7 TRBV12-3/TRBV12-4 - CASSRDLGLGGSEQYF TGTGCCAGCAGTCGAGATTTGGGACTCGGGGGGTCCGAGCAGTACTTC
- TRBJ2-7 TRBV9 many CASSVKGDEQYF TGTGCCAGCAGCGTAAAGGGTGACGAGCAGTACTTC
- TRBJ1-5 TRBV12-3/TRBV12-4 - CASRNRDNNQPQHF TGTGCCAGCAGGAACCGGGACAATAATCAGCCCCAGCATTTT
- TRBJ1-5 TRBV15 - CATSRDHGSLGPQHF TGTGCCACCAGCAGAGATCACGGTTCCCTAGGGCCCCAGCATTTT
- TRBJ1-1 TRBV29-1 many CSVVPGTGTEAFF TGCAGCGTTGTTCCGGGAACAGGGACTGAAGCTTTCTTT
- TRBJ1-1 TRBV4-1 many CASSQGGRHMNTEAFF TGCGCCAGCAGCCAAGGGGGTCGACACATGAACACTGAAGCTTTCTTT
- TRBJ1-5 TRBV19 once CASSIRTLNQPQHF TGTGCCAGTAGTATCCGGACACTTAATCAGCCCCAGCATTTT
- TRBJ2-7 TRBV28 many CASTPLGARTSNEQYF TGTGCCAGCACTCCTTTGGGGGCCCGGACTTCGAACGAGCAGTACTTC
- TRBJ1-1 TRBV7-9 many CAIRNQMNTEAFF TGTGCCATTCGGAATCAGATGAACACTGAAGCTTTCTTT
- TRBJ1-2 TRBV28 many CASSLTYRVTYGYTF TGTGCCAGCAGTTTGACGTACAGGGTTACCTATGGCTACACCTTC
TRBD1 TRBJ2-7 TRBV28 many CASSLGGQLYEQYF TGTGCCAGCAGTTTAGGGGGACAGCTTTACGAGCAGTACTTC
- TRBJ1-1 TRBV6-1 - CASRATGMNTEAFF TGTGCCAGCAGAGCCACAGGGATGAACACTGAAGCTTTCTTT
TRBD2 TRBJ2-5 TRBV6-5 many CASTPGLVSETQYF TGTGCCAGCACTCCGGGACTAGTTTCTGAGACCCAGTACTTC
TRBD2 TRBJ2-7 TRBV11-2 many CASSVGLAGYEQYF TGTGCCAGCAGCGTGGGACTAGCGGGCTACGAGCAGTACTTC
- TRBJ1-2 TRBV10-3 - CAISDQPTNGYTF TGTGCCATCAGTGACCAGCCGACAAATGGCTACACCTTC
TRBD1 TRBJ1-6 TRBV6-4 - CASSASNRGYNSPLHF TGTGCCAGCAGTGCCTCGAACAGGGGCTATAATTCACCCCTCCACTTT
TRBD1 TRBJ1-2 TRBV6-5 - CASSYGTGLYGYTF TGTGCCAGCAGTTACGGGACAGGCCTCTATGGCTACACCTTC
- TRBJ2-5 TRBV12-3/TRBV12-4 - CASTSSGKTQYF TGTGCCAGCACCTCCTCGGGAAAGACCCAGTACTTC
- TRBJ1-1 TRBV12-5 many CASVQAEDEAFF TGTGCTAGTGTTCAAGCTGAAGATGAAGCTTTCTTT
TRBD1 TRBJ2-4 TRBV14 many CASSQDLGQGAKNIQYF TGTGCCAGCAGCCAAGATCTGGGACAGGGAGCCAAAAACATTCAGTACTTC
- TRBJ2-2 TRBV14 many CASSQVSPPYTGELFF TGTGCCAGCAGCCAAGTTTCGCCACCTTACACCGGGGAACTGTTTTTT
TRBD2 TRBJ2-7 TRBV11-3 many CASSPTWREAPYEQYF TGTGCCAGCAGCCCTACCTGGCGGGAGGCACCCTACGAGCAGTACTTC
- TRBJ1-2 TRBV29-1 - CSVEGTSRGYTF TGCAGCGTTGAAGGGACCTCCAGGGGCTACACCTTC
TRBD2 TRBJ2-5 TRBV5-1 - CASSVGLAGSGQETQYF TGCGCCAGCAGCGTGGGACTAGCGGGGAGTGGGCAAGAGACCCAGTACTTC
- TRBJ2-4 TRBV27 many CASSFYRDAPRNIQYF TGTGCCAGCAGTTTTTACCGGGACGCCCCAAGGAACATTCAGTACTTC
- TRBJ1-1 TRBV3-1 many CASSQVGGNTEAFF TGTGCCAGCAGCCAAGTAGGCGGGAACACTGAAGCTTTCTTT
- TRBJ1-1 TRBV28 - CASSSVSGAGTEAFF TGTGCCAGCAGTTCGGTATCCGGGGCCGGTACTGAAGCTTTCTTT